A single sample gave rise to the 20 T cell receptor beta chains below, sequenced in a study of T cells after yellow fever vaccination (dated by TCRdb to between 2018 and 2021). The intended sense of this specimen's treatment or condition label: live attenuated yellow fever vaccine strain. Library construction relied on 5' RACE. Reads for this sample came from an Illumina HiSeq 2500. TCRdb itself trimmed the public reads at Q25 with fastp, ran MiXCR and retained productive beta chains. Rows are combined by CDR3 protein, so each entry shows the most common genes and DNA. The sample table contains 150,000 or so distinct CDR3 sequences; only one count was recorded for just over 6.5% of them. The leading ten clones occupy approximately 0.64% of the sample. Sequenced here: CD4+ T cells sorted from PBMCs, sampled 10 days after the yellow fever booster vaccination. The source is a man aged 25-40 years who received the YFV17D yellow fever vaccine.

In this sample, this clonotype turned up many times. This rearrangement joins TRBV18 to TRBJ1-5; 7 nucleotides match TRBD1. This CDR3 is 14 amino acids long. Germline CDR1 and CDR2: KGHSH and LQKENI. V shed 6 bases, J shed 3 bases, and the junction held 5 bases outside the gene matches. CDR3 in DNA: TGTGCCAGCTCCCCGACAGGGCCCAATCAGCCCCAGCATTTT. Translated, it gives CASSPTGPNQPQHF. Combining the CDR3 with reference TRBV18 and TRBJ1-5 gives the whole variable domain NAGVMQNPRHLVRRRGQEARLRCSPMKGHSHVYWYRQLPEEGLKFMVYLQKENIIDESGMPKERFSAEFPKEGPSILRIQQVVRGDSAAYFCASSPTGPNQPQHFGDGTRLSIL.

V gene TRBV5-1 combines with J gene TRBJ2-1; D is undetermined. This CDR3 has 13 residues. Germline loops: CDR1 SGHRS, CDR2 YFSETQ. V was cut by 4 bases and J by 5 bases, with 10 bases left in between. The CDR3 nucleotides are TGCGCCAGCAGCCAGGACGGACACAATGAGCAGTTCTTC. Protein product: CASSQDGHNEQFF.

This clonotype was observed many times. The CDR3 sequence is CASSPTGSSYNEQFF. The CDR3 bases are TGCGCCAGCAGCCCAACAGGGAGCTCCTACAATGAGCAGTTCTTC. The chain carries TRBV5-1 and TRBJ2-1; the D gene is possibly TRBD1 (6 bases). Trimming took 4 bases from V and 0 from J, leaving 11 bases between them. CDR1 and CDR2 from the germline V gene are SGHRS and YFSETQ. The CDR3 sequence is 15 residues long.

This clonotype was seen many times. The chain links TRBV12-3 or TRBV12-4 to TRBJ1-2; D unclear. Between the trimmed V and J ends, which lost 6 bases and 8 bases, there was a span of 10 bases. The CDR3 spans 11 residues. In DNA form, the CDR3 reads TGTGCCAGCAGAGAATACAGAGGCTACACCTTC. Its protein product is CASREYRGYTF.

The chain couples TRBV7-9 to TRBJ2-1; unclear D gene. This CDR3 is 15 amino acids long. Germline loops: CDR1 SEHNR, CDR2 FQNEAQ (reference sequence). V was pared by 5 bases and J by 3 bases, with 14 bases between. DNA of the CDR3: TGTGCCAGCAGCCCTGGGATCCGCGGCTACAATGAGCAGTTCTTC. It translates to CASSPGIRGYNEQFF.

This clonotype has ten or more counts. This chain connects TRBV5-1 to TRBJ2-7, with D perhaps matching TRBD1 (6 bases). V was shortened by 1 base and J by 2 bases, with 10 bases between the two germline ends. CDR1 SGHRS and CDR2 YFSETQ come from the germline V gene. The CDR3 sequence is 14 residues long. The CDR3 spells CASSLKQGPYEQYF. As DNA, the CDR3 is TGCGCCAGCAGCTTGAAGCAGGGGCCCTACGAGCAGTACTTC.

The chain carries TRBV11-3 and TRBJ2-3; D gene unclear. V lost 8 bases and J 0 bases, leaving 9 bases between the germline ends. The CDR3 extends over 13 amino acids. Germline CDR1 SGHNT, CDR2 YENEEA. The CDR3 spells CASPTRSTDTQYF. The DNA for the CDR3 is TGTGCCAGCCCGACCCGAAGCACAGATACGCAGTATTTT.

This clonotype was detected ten times or more. V is TRBV9 and J is TRBJ2-7; unclear D gene. V shed 0 bases and J shed 0 bases, with 10 bases lying between them. Germline V gives CDR1 SGDLS, CDR2 YYNGEE. The CDR3 spans 15 residues. Written as DNA, the CDR3 is TGTGCCAGCAGCGTAGGGGTACAGAACTCCTACGAGCAGTACTTC. Translating it yields CASSVGVQNSYEQYF.

This clonotype was observed at least ten times. The genes are TRBV18 and TRBJ1-1; D uncertain. This CDR3 spans 14 amino acids. Germline V CDR1 and CDR2: KGHSH, LQKENI. V lost 0 bases, J lost 5 bases, and 10 bases lay in between. The CDR3 loop is CASSPPEGRTEAFF. Here the CDR3 DNA reads TGTGCCAGCTCACCACCGGAGGGTCGGACTGAAGCTTTCTTT. The variable domain in full, with the rest retrieved from reference TRBV18 and TRBJ1-1, is NAGVMQNPRHLVRRRGQEARLRCSPMKGHSHVYWYRQLPEEGLKFMVYLQKENIIDESGMPKERFSAEFPKEGPSILRIQQVVRGDSAAYFCASSPPEGRTEAFFGQGTRLTVV.

In this sample, this clonotype turned up many times. As DNA, the CDR3 is TGTGCCAGCAGCCCCAATCGGGGCACCTACGAGCAGTACTTC. It codes for CASSPNRGTYEQYF. This sequence joins TRBV28 and TRBJ2-7; D is possibly TRBD1 or TRBD2 (5 bases each). The ends were cut back, 6 bases at V and 2 bases at J, with 14 bases in the middle. This CDR3 has 14 amino acids. Germline CDR1 MDHEN, CDR2 SYDVKM.

The chain combines TRBV6-5 with TRBJ2-7, with 16 nucleotides matching TRBD2. Germline V gene lookup returns CDR1 MNHEY and CDR2 SVGAGI. V lost 4 bases to trimming and J lost 2 bases; unmatched junction nucleotides: 8. The CDR3 has 18 amino acids. The CDR3 coding sequence is TGTGCCAGCAGTTCGGGACTAGCGGGAGGGCCCAACACCTACGAGCAGTACTTC. This encodes CASSSGLAGGPNTYEQYF.

Comment on this clonotype: A much larger clone differs by one base, so this may be a read error. J is TRBJ2-1 and V is TRBV7-9; no clear D gene. V lost 1 base to trimming and J lost 2 bases, with 12 bases between them. Germline-derived CDR1 and CDR2 are SEHNR and FQNEAQ (reference sequence). There are 16 residues in the CDR3. CDR3 in DNA: TGTGCCAGCAGCTTAGGGGCGGCAGGCCCCTACAATGAGCAGTTCTTC. It yields the protein CASSLGAAGPYNEQFF.

This clonotype was observed at least ten times. The chain uses TRBV27 and TRBJ2-1; D not resolved. CDR3 length: 11 residues. Trimming pared 5 bases from V and 7 bases from J, leaving 6 bases between. Germline CDR1 is MNHEY and CDR2 is SMNVEV (reference sequence). The CDR3 DNA follows: TGTGCCAGCAGTGTCAGGAATGAGCAGTTCTTC. This gives the protein CASSVRNEQFF.

This clonotype came up many times. The CDR3 DNA reads as TGTGCCAGCAGCCAACCGGGACAGGGACCCTACGAGCAGTACTTC. Its protein is CASSQPGQGPYEQYF. The chain is built from TRBV14 and TRBJ2-7; 9 nucleotides line up with TRBD1. The CDR3 consists of 15 residues. Germline V gene lookup returns CDR1 SGHDN and CDR2 FVKESK. J was trimmed by 2 bases and V by 2 bases; bases with no gene match: 4.

This clonotype was seen at least ten times. The chain employs TRBV18 and TRBJ2-5; D is undetermined. CDR3 length: 13 amino acids. The germline V gene encodes CDR1 KGHSH and CDR2 LQKENI. Trimming took off 3 bases at V and 1 base at J, with 6 bases between the two ends. In DNA form, the CDR3 reads TGTGCCAGCTCACCGGGAACCCAAGAGACCCAGTACTTC. Amino acid sequence: CASSPGTQETQYF.

The rearrangement uses TRBV19 and TRBJ2-7; D possibly corresponds to TRBD2 (5 bases). Deletions cut 2 bases from V and 4 bases from J, with 15 bases between. CDR1 and CDR2 (germline): LNHDA, SQIVND (reference sequence). CDR3 length: 15 residues. In DNA form, the CDR3 reads TGTGCCAGTAGTATATCCGTTGCGGGTAGTTACGAGCAGTACTTC. It is translated as CASSISVAGSYEQYF. Using reference TRBV19 and TRBJ2-7 for the parts outside the CDR3, the full variable domain is DGGITQSPKYLFRKEGQNVTLSCEQNLNHDAMYWYRQDPGQGLRLIYYSQIVNDFQKGDIAEGYSVSREKKESFPLTVTSAQKNPTAFYLCASSISVAGSYEQYFGPGTRLTVT.

This clonotype was detected ten times or more. The rearrangement links TRBV10-3 to TRBJ2-3; the D gene is possibly TRBD2 (5 bases). Germline loops: CDR1 ENHRY, CDR2 SYGVKD. Trimming pared 6 bases from V and 5 bases from J, leaving 18 bases between. The CDR3 covers 15 residues. CDR3 sequence: CAIRRSGAEGDTQYF. DNA for the CDR3: TGTGCCATCAGGAGAAGCGGCGCCGAGGGAGATACGCAGTATTTT.

The sample holds many counts of this clonotype. This rearrangement joins TRBV7-2 to TRBJ2-3, with 8 positions matching TRBD2. Germline values: CDR1 SGHTA, CDR2 FQGNSA. CDR3 size: 15 residues. With 1 base clipped from V and 4 bases from J, the junction kept 4 bases outside the gene matches. CDR3 residues: CASSLGGTRADTQYF. CDR3 DNA sequence: TGTGCCAGCAGCTTAGGGGGGACTAGGGCAGATACGCAGTATTTT. Complete variable domain (other parts from reference TRBV7-2 and TRBJ2-3): GAGVSQSPSNKVTEKGKDVELRCDPISGHTALYWYRQSLGQGLEFLIYFQGNSAPDKSGLPSDRFSAERTGGSVSTLTIQRTQQEDSAVYLCASSLGGTRADTQYFGPGTRLTVL.

The table lists this clonotype with many counts. The chain links TRBV5-1 to TRBJ2-1; 11 bases are shared with TRBD2. CDR3 length: 16 amino acids. J lost 3 bases, V lost 4 bases, and 6 bases had no gene match. CDR1 and CDR2 (germline): SGHRS, YFSETQ. CDR3 DNA sequence: TGCGCCAGCAGCGCGAGTCTAGCGGGGGGCTACAATGAGCAGTTCTTC. Its translation is CASSASLAGGYNEQFF.

This clonotype occurred many times. The gene calls are TRBV25-1 and TRBJ1-1, with D unclear. There are 11 residues in the CDR3. In germline, CDR1 is MGHDK, CDR2 SYGVNS. Trimming took off 3 bases at V and 4 bases at J, with 3 bases between the two ends. The CDR3 sequence: CASSEVTEAFF. Written as DNA, the CDR3 is TGTGCCAGCAGTGAGGTCACTGAAGCTTTCTTT.